Following are 12 T cell receptor beta chains from one sample sequenced in a study of shared clonotypes between healthy human individuals. Method: immunoSEQ multiplex PCR; TCRdb's copy keeps in-frame clones and lacks some. The table lists 1,400,000 or so clones, about 98.5% of them singletons. Sequenced sample: naive CD4+ T cells sorted from blood. The subset was: CD45RA+ positively selected. The receptor set was obtained from a man aged 25-40 years in good health.

The chain employs TRBV9 and TRBJ2-7, with 7 bases lining up with TRBD1. V lost 0 bases and J lost 5; bases outside the gene matches: 5. The CDR3 runs 14 residues. Germline V CDR1 and CDR2: SGDLS, YYNGEE. This chain's CDR3 is CASSVGAGGHEQYF. CDR3 bases: TGTGCCAGCAGCGTAGGGGCAGGGGGTCACGAGCAGTACTTC.

This sequence joins TRBV30 and TRBJ1-2; D is unresolved. CDR3 length equals 11 residues. The V gene lost 1 base and the J gene lost 8 bases, with 8 bases spanning the gap. In germline, CDR1 is GTSNPN, CDR2 SVGIG (reference sequence). In nucleotides, the CDR3 is TGTGCCTGGAGTGGAGGGTACGGCTACACCTTC. This sequence encodes CAWSGGYGYTF.

The chain couples TRBV6-1 to TRBJ2-2; no clear D. Germline V gene sequence: CDR1 MNHNS, CDR2 SASEGT. Between the trimmed V and J ends, which lost 3 bases and 3 bases, there was a span of 14 bases. CDR3 length equals 16 residues. The CDR3 bases are TGTGCCAGCAGTGACACGCCGGTGGGATACACCGGGGAGCTGTTTTTT. Its translation: CASSDTPVGYTGELFF.

This chain connects TRBV9 to TRBJ2-2; D gene uncertain. Germline CDR1 SGDLS, CDR2 YYNGEE. The CDR3 runs 17 residues. V was cut by 3 bases and J by 6 bases, with 21 bases left in between. Written as DNA, the CDR3 is TGTGCCAGCAGCGGGACCCCTGCAGGAGATGGTCCCGGGGAGCTGTTTTTT. Translating it yields CASSGTPAGDGPGELFF.

The chain joins TRBV7-2 to TRBJ2-7, with TRBD2 identical over 11 bases. The germline CDR1 and CDR2 sequences are SGHTA and FQGNSA. This CDR3 comprises 17 residues. V trimming: 5 bases; J trimming: 0 bases; junction bases outside the gene matches: 9. The CDR3 loop reads CASSLTLAGGISYEQYF. CDR3 sequence (DNA): TGTGCCAGCAGCCTAACCCTAGCGGGAGGTATCTCCTACGAGCAGTACTTC.

The J gene is TRBJ1-2, the V gene TRBV11-2; TRBD1 matches 7 bases. Unmatched junction bases numbered 12, after V lost 4 bases and J lost 1 base. Germline loops: CDR1 SGHAT, CDR2 FQNNGV. The CDR3 has 17 residues. The CDR3 region is CASSSPGQRKNNYGYTF. CDR3 in DNA: TGTGCCAGCAGCTCTCCGGGACAGCGAAAGAATAACTATGGCTACACCTTC.

The chain has TRBV5-4 and TRBJ1-1; D is undetermined. Trimming took off 3 bases at V and 0 bases at J, with 12 bases between the two ends. Germline values: CDR1 SGHNT, CDR2 YYREEE (reference sequence). CDR3 length: 15 residues. CDR3 region: CASSSGRYLNTEAFF. CDR3 sequence (DNA): TGTGCCAGCAGCTCCGGGCGGTACCTGAACACTGAAGCTTTCTTT.

The V gene is TRBV30, the J gene TRBJ1-3; TRBD1 might be the D (5 bases). This CDR3 has 12 amino acids. The V end lost 5 bases, the J end lost 4 bases, and 9 bases lay between the germline ends. Germline CDR1 reads GTSNPN; CDR2 reads SVGIG (reference sequence). CDR3 loop: CAWGANGNTIYF. DNA for the CDR3: TGTGCCTGGGGGGCCAACGGAAACACCATATATTTT. The full variable domain, completed using reference TRBV30 and TRBJ1-3, is SQTIHQWPATLVQPVGSPLSLECTVEGTSNPNLYWYRQAAGRGLQLLFYSVGIGQISSEVPQNLSASRPQDRQFILSSKKLLLSDSGFYLCAWGANGNTIYFGEGSWLTVV.

This rearrangement joins TRBV7-3 to TRBJ2-3; 7 bases agree with TRBD2. The germline CDR1 and CDR2 sequences are SGHTA and FQGTGA. The CDR3 runs 20 residues. V gave up 3 bases and J gave up 2 bases; unmatched junction bases: 20. The CDR3 DNA reads as TGTGCCAGCAGCTTGACTCCCGGTGGGAGCGGGGCATCACCCACAGATACGCAGTATTTT. Translating gives CASSLTPGGSGASPTDTQYF.

The CDR3: CASSQDGGQFF. Here the CDR3 DNA reads TGTGCCAGCAGCCAAGATGGGGGGCAGTTCTTC. The chain carries TRBV4-2 and TRBJ2-1; perhaps D is TRBD1 or TRBD2 (5 bases each). Trimming left V 0 bases short and J 12 bases short, with 6 bases between. This CDR3 has 11 residues. CDR1 is LGHNA and CDR2 is YNFKEQ in the germline V gene.

The chain recombines TRBV28 with TRBJ1-2; D perhaps matches TRBD1 (6 bases). The CDR3 runs 12 residues. Trimming cost V 5 bases and J 6 bases, with 10 bases left between them. Germline V lookup: CDR1 MDHEN, CDR2 SYDVKM. The CDR3 is CASSDRINGYTF. The CDR3 nucleotides are TGTGCCAGCAGTGACAGGATCAATGGCTACACCTTC.

The chain couples TRBV5-1 to TRBJ1-1; D unclear. The ends were cut back, 3 bases at V and 6 bases at J, with 15 bases in the middle. This CDR3 is built from 14 residues. Germline V gene sequence: CDR1 SGHRS, CDR2 YFSETQ. The CDR3 reads CASSWGLRTPEAFF. CDR3 nucleotides: TGCGCCAGCAGCTGGGGTCTCAGGACCCCTGAAGCTTTCTTT.